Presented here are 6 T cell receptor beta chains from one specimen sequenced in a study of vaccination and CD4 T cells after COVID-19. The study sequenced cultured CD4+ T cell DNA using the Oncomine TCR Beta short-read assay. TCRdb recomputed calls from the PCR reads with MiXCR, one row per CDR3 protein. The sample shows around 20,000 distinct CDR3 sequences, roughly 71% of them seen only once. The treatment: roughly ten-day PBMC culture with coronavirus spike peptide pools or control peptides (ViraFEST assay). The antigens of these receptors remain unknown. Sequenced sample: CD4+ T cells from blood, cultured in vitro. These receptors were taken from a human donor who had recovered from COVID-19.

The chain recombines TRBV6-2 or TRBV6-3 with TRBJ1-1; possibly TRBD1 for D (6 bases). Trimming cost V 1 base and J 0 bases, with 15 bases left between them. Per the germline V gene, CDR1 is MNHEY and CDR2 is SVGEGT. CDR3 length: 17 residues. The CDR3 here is CASSYWGARLMNTEAFF. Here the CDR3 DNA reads TGTGCCAGCAGTTACTGGGGGGCGCGACTCATGAACACTGAAGCTTTCTTT.

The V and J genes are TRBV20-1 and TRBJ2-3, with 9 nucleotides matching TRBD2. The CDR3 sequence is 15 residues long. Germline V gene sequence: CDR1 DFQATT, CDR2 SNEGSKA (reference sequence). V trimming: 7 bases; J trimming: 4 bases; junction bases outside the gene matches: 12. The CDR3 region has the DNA TGCAGTGTCACCTCCGGGGCGGGAGGGTCAGATACGCAGTATTTT. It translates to CSVTSGAGGSDTQYF.

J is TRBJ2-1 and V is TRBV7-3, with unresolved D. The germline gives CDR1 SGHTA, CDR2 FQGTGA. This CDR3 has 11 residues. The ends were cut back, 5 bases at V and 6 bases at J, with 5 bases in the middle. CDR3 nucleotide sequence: TGTGCCAGCAGCGACCGCAATGAGCAGTTCTTC. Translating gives CASSDRNEQFF.

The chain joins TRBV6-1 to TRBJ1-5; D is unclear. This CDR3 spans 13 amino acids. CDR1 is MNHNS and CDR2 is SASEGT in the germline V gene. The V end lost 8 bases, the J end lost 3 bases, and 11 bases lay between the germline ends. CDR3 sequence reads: CASLTQDNQPQHF. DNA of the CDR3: TGTGCCAGCCTGACCCAAGACAATCAGCCCCAGCATTTT.

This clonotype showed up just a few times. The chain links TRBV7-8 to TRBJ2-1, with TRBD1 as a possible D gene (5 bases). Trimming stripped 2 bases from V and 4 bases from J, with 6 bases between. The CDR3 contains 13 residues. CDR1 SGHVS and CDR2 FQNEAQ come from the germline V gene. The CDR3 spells CASSLQGYNEQFF. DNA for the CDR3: TGTGCCAGCAGCTTACAGGGTTACAATGAGCAGTTCTTC. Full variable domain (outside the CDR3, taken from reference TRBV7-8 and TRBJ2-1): GAGVSQSPRYKVAKRGQDVALRCDPISGHVSLFWYQQALGQGPEFLTYFQNEAQLDKSGLPSDRFFAERPEGSVSTLKIQRTQQEDSAVYLCASSLQGYNEQFFGPGTRLTVL.

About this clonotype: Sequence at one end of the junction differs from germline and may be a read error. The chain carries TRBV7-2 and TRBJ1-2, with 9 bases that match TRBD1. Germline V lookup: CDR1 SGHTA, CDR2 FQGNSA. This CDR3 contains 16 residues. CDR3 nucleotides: TGTGCCAGCAACTTAGTCAGGGGGGGACAGGGAGGCGGCTACACCTTC. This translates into CASNLVRGGQGGGYTF.